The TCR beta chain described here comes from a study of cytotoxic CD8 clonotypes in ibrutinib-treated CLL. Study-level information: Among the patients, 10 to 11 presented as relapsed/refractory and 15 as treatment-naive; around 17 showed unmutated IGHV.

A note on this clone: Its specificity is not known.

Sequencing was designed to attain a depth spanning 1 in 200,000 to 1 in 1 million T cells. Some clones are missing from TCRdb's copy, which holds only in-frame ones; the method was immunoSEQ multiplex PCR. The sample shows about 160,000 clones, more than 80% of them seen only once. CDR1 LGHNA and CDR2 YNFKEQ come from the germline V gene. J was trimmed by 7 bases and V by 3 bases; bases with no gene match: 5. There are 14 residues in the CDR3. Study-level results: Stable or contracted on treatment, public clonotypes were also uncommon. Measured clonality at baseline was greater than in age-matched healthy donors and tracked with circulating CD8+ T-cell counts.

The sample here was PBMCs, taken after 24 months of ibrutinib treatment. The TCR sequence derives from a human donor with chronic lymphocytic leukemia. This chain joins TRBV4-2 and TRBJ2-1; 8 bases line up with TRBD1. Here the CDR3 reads CASSQPDRGNEQFF. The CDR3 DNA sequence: TGTGCCAGCAGCCAGCCCGACAGGGGAAATGAGCAGTTCTTC.